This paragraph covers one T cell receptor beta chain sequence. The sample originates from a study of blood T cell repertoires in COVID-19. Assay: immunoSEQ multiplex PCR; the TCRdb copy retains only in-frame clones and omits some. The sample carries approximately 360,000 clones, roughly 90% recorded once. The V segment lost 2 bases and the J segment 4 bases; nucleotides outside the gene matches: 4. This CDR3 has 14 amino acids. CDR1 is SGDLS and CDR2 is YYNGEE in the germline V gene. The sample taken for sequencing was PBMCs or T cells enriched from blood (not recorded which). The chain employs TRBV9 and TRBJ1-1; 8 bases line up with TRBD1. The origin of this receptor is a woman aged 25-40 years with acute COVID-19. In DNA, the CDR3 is TGTGCCAGCAGCGTCGAAACAGGGGGCACTGAAGCTTTCTTT. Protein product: CASSVETGGTEAFF.